This T cell receptor (beta chain) originates from a study of shared clonotypes between healthy human individuals. Overall study findings and caveats: The study generally estimated greater richness for naive than memory subsets. Expectations were that clonotype sharing among donors would be affected by sequencing depth.

Over several immunoSEQ plates, each subset's genomic DNA was distributed in even portions. Clones were sequenced by immunoSEQ multiplex PCR, and TCRdb holds only the in-frame ones, with some missing. The data hold over a million clones, with 70% to 80% observed a single time. Comment on this clone: Its specificity is not known.

The germline V gene encodes CDR1 SGHTA and CDR2 FQGNSA. The length of the CDR3 is 17 residues. The junction had 13 bases not matched to a gene; V was cut back by 6 bases and J by 4 bases. The clonotype comes from a young man in good health. The sequencing sample was made of memory CD4+ T cells sorted from blood. The sample's subset: CD45RA-negative fraction. V gene TRBV7-2 combines with J gene TRBJ2-3, with TRBD2 identical over 10 bases. CDR3 DNA: TGTGCCAGCAGGCTTTACGGTAGCGGGGGGAACCCAGATACGCAGTATTTT. It yields the protein CASRLYGSGGNPDTQYF.